Listed below are T cell receptor beta chains from one sample, sequenced in a study of cytotoxic CD8 clonotypes in ibrutinib-treated CLL. The data were produced by immunoSEQ multiplex PCR, yet TCRdb's version contains in-frame clones alone and is incomplete. The sample holds 150,000 to 200,000 clones, nearly 90% seen once. Sequences were derived from PBMCs, sampled at disease progression, from a patient treated with ibrutinib. The receptors originated from a human donor with chronic lymphocytic leukemia. The CDR3 runs from the conserved cysteine through the conserved F or W. A D gene is named only where the DNA matches it firmly. Clone size is not always given. Where it is, it says once, few, many or a class for expanded clones.

d_call: NA; j_call: TRBJ1-3; v_call: TRBV11-2; clone_size: NA; cdr3_aa: CASSLLSSGNTIYF; cdr3_nt: TGTGCCAGCAGCTTACTAAGCTCTGGAAACACCATATATTTT
d_call: TRBD2; j_call: TRBJ2-1; v_call: TRBV10-1; clone_size: NA; cdr3_aa: CASSFSGRATNEQFF; cdr3_nt: TGCGCCAGCAGTTTTAGCGGGAGGGCTACCAATGAGCAGTTCTTC
d_call: NA; j_call: TRBJ1-3; v_call: TRBV18; clone_size: NA; cdr3_aa: CASSSGLTSSGNTIYF; cdr3_nt: TGTGCCAGCTCATCTGGACTGACGAGCTCTGGAAACACCATATATTTT
d_call: NA; j_call: TRBJ2-4; v_call: TRBV5-1; clone_size: NA; cdr3_aa: CASSLGTLTAKNIQYF; cdr3_nt: TGCGCCAGCAGCTTGGGTACCCTAACAGCCAAAAACATTCAGTACTTC
d_call: TRBD2; j_call: TRBJ2-1; v_call: TRBV10-3; clone_size: NA; cdr3_aa: CAISTPGTSGSNEQFF; cdr3_nt: TGTGCCATCAGTACCCCCGGGACTAGCGGATCCAATGAGCAGTTCTTC
d_call: NA; j_call: TRBJ1-1; v_call: TRBV7-9; clone_size: NA; cdr3_aa: CASSLRQDMNTEAFF; cdr3_nt: TGTGCCAGCAGCTTACGACAGGACATGAACACTGAAGCTTTCTTT
d_call: TRBD2; j_call: TRBJ2-7; v_call: TRBV5-1; clone_size: NA; cdr3_aa: CASSALLAGGPRSYEQYF; cdr3_nt: TGCGCCAGCAGCGCCCTACTAGCGGGAGGTCCCCGCTCCTACGAGCAGTACTTC
d_call: TRBD1; j_call: TRBJ2-7; v_call: TRBV14; clone_size: NA; cdr3_aa: CASSQDARQGLRPGRYEQYF; cdr3_nt: TGTGCCAGCAGCCAAGACGCCCGACAGGGGTTAAGGCCGGGTCGATACGAGCAGTACTTC
d_call: TRBD1; j_call: TRBJ1-1; v_call: TRBV5-1; clone_size: NA; cdr3_aa: CASSTRTGGAGAEAFF; cdr3_nt: TGCGCCAGCAGCACCCGGACAGGGGGCGCAGGTGCTGAAGCTTTCTTT
d_call: NA; j_call: TRBJ2-1; v_call: TRBV19; clone_size: NA; cdr3_aa: CASTSREPGNYNEQFF; cdr3_nt: TGTGCCAGTACATCCCGGGAGCCAGGGAACTACAATGAGCAGTTCTTC
d_call: TRBD2; j_call: TRBJ2-7; v_call: TRBV25-1; clone_size: NA; cdr3_aa: CASSEIAGGEQYF; cdr3_nt: TGTGCCAGCAGTGAAATAGCGGGAGGCGAGCAGTACTTC
d_call: NA; j_call: TRBJ2-7; v_call: TRBV28; clone_size: NA; cdr3_aa: CASRLRGEDYEQYF; cdr3_nt: TGTGCCAGCAGATTAAGGGGGGAGGACTACGAGCAGTACTTC
d_call: TRBD1; j_call: TRBJ2-3; v_call: TRBV7-9; clone_size: NA; cdr3_aa: CASSSKPTGGDLTDTQYF; cdr3_nt: TGTGCCAGCAGCTCAAAACCGACAGGGGGTGATCTCACAGATACGCAGTATTTT
d_call: NA; j_call: TRBJ2-7; v_call: TRBV6-7; clone_size: NA; cdr3_aa: CASNPYRSISYEQYF; cdr3_nt: TGTGCCAGCAACCCTTATCGGTCGATCTCCTACGAGCAGTACTTC
d_call: TRBD2; j_call: TRBJ2-7; v_call: TRBV27; clone_size: NA; cdr3_aa: CAITSGALYEQYF; cdr3_nt: TGTGCCATCACTAGCGGCGCACTCTACGAGCAGTACTTC
d_call: NA; j_call: TRBJ2-5; v_call: TRBV9; clone_size: NA; cdr3_aa: CASSVAAGRETQYF; cdr3_nt: TGTGCCAGCAGCGTAGCAGCGGGCCGAGAGACCCAGTACTTC
d_call: TRBD1; j_call: TRBJ2-7; v_call: TRBV23-1; clone_size: NA; cdr3_aa: CASSQSEGTDSYEQYF; cdr3_nt: TGCGCCAGCAGTCAATCTGAGGGGACAGATTCCTACGAGCAGTACTTC
d_call: NA; j_call: TRBJ1-2; v_call: TRBV18; clone_size: NA; cdr3_aa: CASSPEHGNYGYTF; cdr3_nt: TGTGCCAGCTCACCTGAACACGGAAACTATGGCTACACCTTC
d_call: NA; j_call: TRBJ2-1; v_call: TRBV11-2; clone_size: NA; cdr3_aa: CASSSRGSGLNNEQFF; cdr3_nt: TGTGCCAGCAGTTCTCGGGGAAGCGGGCTTAACAATGAGCAGTTCTTC
d_call: NA; j_call: TRBJ1-5; v_call: TRBV7-6; clone_size: NA; cdr3_aa: CASSPYRGGMSNQPQHF; cdr3_nt: TGTGCCAGCAGCCCCTATCGGGGGGGGATGAGCAATCAGCCCCAGCATTTT
d_call: TRBD1; j_call: TRBJ1-2; v_call: TRBV19; clone_size: NA; cdr3_aa: CASSIEGQGSYGYTF; cdr3_nt: TGTGCCAGTAGTATAGAGGGACAGGGGTCTTATGGCTACACCTTC
d_call: TRBD2; j_call: TRBJ2-1; v_call: TRBV6-5; clone_size: NA; cdr3_aa: CASSSLAGEGNEQFF; cdr3_nt: TGTGCCAGCAGTTCCCTAGCGGGAGAAGGGAATGAGCAGTTCTTC
d_call: NA; j_call: TRBJ2-5; v_call: TRBV5-1; clone_size: NA; cdr3_aa: CASSLKGVQETQYF; cdr3_nt: TGCGCCAGCAGCTTGAAGGGGGTTCAAGAGACCCAGTACTTC
d_call: TRBD1; j_call: TRBJ2-3; v_call: TRBV29-1; clone_size: NA; cdr3_aa: CSARTGVTDTQYF; cdr3_nt: TGCAGCGCCCGGACAGGAGTCACAGATACGCAGTATTTT
d_call: NA; j_call: TRBJ1-2; v_call: TRBV5-1; clone_size: NA; cdr3_aa: CASSLAGDYGYTF; cdr3_nt: TGCGCCAGCAGCTTGGCCGGGGACTATGGCTACACCTTC
d_call: NA; j_call: TRBJ2-3; v_call: TRBV7-9; clone_size: NA; cdr3_aa: CASSLVLAGGTDTQYF; cdr3_nt: TGTGCCAGCAGCTTAGTATTAGCCGGGGGCACAGATACGCAGTATTTT
d_call: NA; j_call: TRBJ1-4; v_call: TRBV5-1; clone_size: NA; cdr3_aa: CASSLATGLAEKLFF; cdr3_nt: TGCGCCAGCAGCTTGGCCACGGGGTTGGCTGAAAAACTGTTTTTT
d_call: NA; j_call: TRBJ2-5; v_call: TRBV4-2; clone_size: NA; cdr3_aa: CASSQGQQETQYF; cdr3_nt: TGTGCCAGCAGCCAAGGACAGCAAGAGACCCAGTACTTC
d_call: TRBD1; j_call: TRBJ2-7; v_call: TRBV28; clone_size: once; cdr3_aa: CASRSDRTPYEQYF; cdr3_nt: TGTGCCAGCAGATCGGACAGGACCCCCTACGAGCAGTACTTC
d_call: TRBD1; j_call: TRBJ2-3; v_call: TRBV6-5; clone_size: NA; cdr3_aa: CASSLDRGLTDTQYF; cdr3_nt: TGTGCCAGCAGTCTGGACAGGGGGCTAACAGATACGCAGTATTTT
d_call: TRBD2; j_call: TRBJ2-5; v_call: TRBV4-3; clone_size: NA; cdr3_aa: CASSEGLGQETQYF; cdr3_nt: TGCGCCAGCAGCGAAGGACTAGGACAAGAGACCCAGTACTTC
d_call: NA; j_call: TRBJ2-7; v_call: TRBV4-2; clone_size: NA; cdr3_aa: CASSQAGTDGSYEQYF; cdr3_nt: TGTGCCAGCAGCCAAGCGGGGACGGACGGGTCTTACGAGCAGTACTTC
d_call: NA; j_call: TRBJ1-2; v_call: TRBV25-1; clone_size: NA; cdr3_aa: CASSVAEGFYGYTF; cdr3_nt: TGTGCCAGCAGTGTTGCAGAGGGTTTCTATGGCTACACCTTC
d_call: NA; j_call: TRBJ1-2; v_call: TRBV5-4; clone_size: NA; cdr3_aa: CASSPPGTPLRGYGYTF; cdr3_nt: TGTGCCAGCAGCCCTCCCGGGACACCTCTCCGGGGCTATGGCTACACCTTC